Shown below are 15 T cell receptor beta chains from a single sample sequenced in a study of OX40 agonist ivuxolimab in advanced cancers. Library method: the immunoSEQ multiplex PCR assay. Here the immuneACCESS table is served through TCRdb, limited to in-frame sequences with V and J called. Missing clones are a known gap in these copies; in checked studies unresolved V genes cover under half, and the rest lacks a known reason. For this sample the table gives some 64,000 clones, of which about 83% were detected only once. Together, the top ten hold around 0.79% of the sample. The specimen comprised CD4+ or CD8+ T cells sorted from blood, sampled in a trial of the OX40 agonist ivuxolimab. The receptors come from an adult with an advanced solid tumor such as melanoma, head and neck, liver or kidney cancer.

The chain carries TRBV9 and TRBJ2-7, with D possibly called TRBD1 or TRBD2 (7 bases each). Germline V lookup: CDR1 SGDLS, CDR2 YYNGEE. V was cut by 4 bases and J by 5 bases, with 19 bases left in between. The CDR3 is made up of 15 amino acids. CDR3 sequence (DNA): TGTGCCAGCAGCCCGGGGGGAGGGGGCCTCCACGAGCAGTACTTC. This translates into CASSPGGGGLHEQYF. The whole variable domain, remainder taken from reference TRBV9 and TRBJ2-7, is DSGVTQTPKHLITATGQRVTLRCSPRSGDLSVYWYQQSLDQGLQFLIQYYNGEERAKGNILERFSAQQFPDLHSELNLSSLELGDSALYFCASSPGGGGLHEQYFGPGTRLTVT.

The chain joins TRBV9 to TRBJ2-2; 7 bases align to TRBD2. CDR1 is SGDLS and CDR2 is YYNGEE in the germline V gene. This CDR3 is 15 amino acids long. Unmatched junction bases numbered 3, after V lost 0 bases and J lost 4 bases. The CDR3 protein is CASSVEGGSTGELFF. CDR3 coding DNA: TGTGCCAGCAGCGTAGAGGGAGGGAGCACCGGGGAGCTGTTTTTT.

This chain joins TRBV19 and TRBJ2-1; 8 positions agree with TRBD2. V shed 7 bases and J 0 bases; nucleotides not matched to a gene: 5. From germline, CDR1 is LNHDA and CDR2 SQIVND (reference sequence). The CDR3 has 15 residues. CDR3 sequence reads: CASTQRGGSYNEQFF. CDR3 coding DNA: TGTGCCAGTACTCAACGGGGGGGCTCCTACAATGAGCAGTTCTTC.

This rearrangement joins TRBV6-6 to TRBJ1-1, with D perhaps matching TRBD1 (6 bases). This CDR3 has 14 residues. CDR1 and CDR2 (germline): MNHNY, SVGAGI (reference sequence). V was cut by 2 bases and J by 7 bases, with 14 bases left in between. The CDR3, as DNA: TGTGCCAGCAGTTACGACCAGGGGAGCGGTGAAGCTTTCTTT. Translating gives CASSYDQGSGEAFF.

This chain uses TRBV19 with TRBJ1-1; 9 nucleotides line up with TRBD1. The length of the CDR3 is 14 residues. Trimming removed 5 bases from V and 6 bases from J; junction bases left unmatched: 7. From germline, CDR1 is LNHDA and CDR2 SQIVND (reference sequence). CDR3 sequence: CASSPDRGRPEAFF. The CDR3 nucleotides are TGTGCCAGTAGTCCCGACAGGGGGAGGCCTGAAGCTTTCTTT.

V gene TRBV27 combines with J gene TRBJ2-7; 9 bases are a match to TRBD2. Trimming removed 1 base from V and 6 bases from J; junction bases left unmatched: 7. Looked up from germline, CDR1 is MNHEY and CDR2 is SMNVEV (reference sequence). The CDR3 totals 15 residues. CDR3 DNA sequence: TGTGCCAGCAGTTTATGGGCGGGAGGGTCTAGCGAGCAGTACTTC. It yields the protein CASSLWAGGSSEQYF.

This chain connects TRBV7-9 to TRBJ1-1; no clear D gene. Germline V gene sequence: CDR1 SEHNR, CDR2 FQNEAQ (reference sequence). Trimming cost V 5 bases and J 7 bases, with 11 bases left between them. This CDR3 comprises 12 residues. Written as DNA, the CDR3 is TGTGCCAGCAGCCAAGCTCGCGGTGAAGCTTTCTTT. Translating gives CASSQARGEAFF.

This clone showed up just once. The gene calls are TRBV7-2 and TRBJ2-2, with 7 bases matching TRBD2. V trimming: 3 bases; J trimming: 4 bases; junction bases outside the gene matches: 5. Germline loops: CDR1 SGHTA, CDR2 FQGNSA. The CDR3 has 15 residues. CDR3 in amino acids: CASSFGGSGTGELFF. The CDR3 coding sequence is TGTGCCAGCAGCTTTGGCGGGAGTGGCACCGGGGAGCTGTTTTTT.

The count of this clone is one. The CDR3 spells CASSEEEGAGEKLFF. The CDR3 region has the DNA TGTGCCAGCAGTGAAGAGGAGGGAGCTGGTGAAAAACTGTTTTTT. The J gene is TRBJ1-4, the V gene TRBV2; unclear D gene. The CDR3 length is 15 residues. V was shortened by 1 base and J by 7 bases, with 13 bases between the two germline ends. From germline, CDR1 is SNHLY and CDR2 FYNNEI.

This chain joins TRBV27 and TRBJ2-1; the match to TRBD2 covers 7 bases. Per the germline V gene, CDR1 is MNHEY and CDR2 is SMNVEV (reference sequence). The CDR3 has 14 amino acids. V shed 4 bases and J 4 bases; nucleotides not matched to a gene: 4. The CDR3 reads CASSWGGDYNEQFF. The CDR3 region has the DNA TGTGCCAGCAGTTGGGGGGGGGATTACAATGAGCAGTTCTTC.

The rearrangement joins TRBV10-2 to TRBJ1-5, with 9 bases matching TRBD1. Germline CDR1 is WSHSY and CDR2 is SAAADI. The CDR3 has 17 amino acids. Trimming at V came to 4 bases and at J to 0 bases, leaving 7 bases not matched to a gene. Here the CDR3 DNA reads TGCGCCAGCAGTGGGACAGGACAGGGGTATAGCAATCAGCCCCAGCATTTT. Protein: CASSGTGQGYSNQPQHF.

This chain connects TRBV28 to TRBJ1-2; possible D gene TRBD1, 5 bases. Germline V CDR1 and CDR2: MDHEN, SYDVKM. V dropped 7 bases and J dropped 2 bases, with 17 bases sitting between them. This CDR3 has 15 residues. As DNA, the CDR3 is TGTGCCAGCATCCCTCAGGGCAGGGAGAACTATGGCTACACCTTC. It encodes CASIPQGRENYGYTF.

The CDR3 here is CASSLSGAGGSEQYF. The CDR3 DNA sequence: TGCGCCAGCAGCTTGTCAGGGGCCGGGGGGAGCGAGCAGTACTTC. The chain uses TRBV5-1 and TRBJ2-7, with a tentative D call TRBD2 (7 bases). This CDR3 comprises 15 residues. V gave up 1 base and J gave up 6 bases, with 17 bases separating them. The V gene's germline CDR1 is SGHRS and CDR2 YFSETQ.

This chain links TRBV5-4 with TRBJ1-3; D uncertain. This CDR3 comprises 17 residues. V was clipped by 0 bases and J by 0 bases, with 13 bases between them. Looked up from germline, CDR1 is SGHNT and CDR2 is YYREEE (reference sequence). This CDR3 is CASSLGSGLNSGNTIYF. The CDR3 nucleotides are TGTGCCAGCAGCTTGGGGAGCGGCTTGAACTCTGGAAACACCATATATTTT.

This chain links TRBV5-5 with TRBJ2-7; D unclear. This CDR3 has 13 amino acids. CDR1 is SGHKS and CDR2 is YYEKEE in the germline V gene (reference sequence). V was clipped by 4 bases and J by 3 bases, with 11 bases between them. CDR3 DNA: TGTGCCAGCAGCATATCCCTAGGCTACGAGCAGTACTTC. Encoded protein: CASSISLGYEQYF. The variable domain in full, completed from reference TRBV5-5 and TRBJ2-7, reads DAGVTQSPTHLIKTRGQQVTLRCSPISGHKSVSWYQQVLGQGPQFIFQYYEKEERGRGNFPDRFSARQFPNYSSELNVNALLLGDSALYLCASSISLGYEQYFGPGTRLTVT.